This T cell receptor (beta chain) was captured by sequencing in a study of T cell repertoires in cytomegalovirus infection. Study overall: Matching HLA type and CMV infection were both indicated by public TCR beta signatures.

V dropped 8 bases and J dropped 4 bases, with 15 bases sitting between them. The CDR3 runs to 13 residues. Germline CDR1 MDHEN, CDR2 SYDVKM. MiXCR was run by TCRdb on the reads, yielding one entry per CDR3 protein. The repertoire holds 150,000 or so distinct CDR3 sequences, roughly 15% seen once, with 18% in the top ten. The chain is built from TRBV28 and TRBJ2-7, with D possibly being TRBD1 (5 bases). The specimen sequenced was CD8+ T cells from PBMCs. The receptor was derived from a human donor in good health (CMV status not recorded). Some clones in this sample may be carry-over from other donors' samples. Written as DNA, the CDR3 is TGTGCCAGCGCAGCAGGGCTTGGGTACGAGCAGTACTTC. Its translation is CASAAGLGYEQYF.